Each of the 4 T cell receptor beta chains below was sequenced from the same sample in a study of vaccination and CD4 T cells after COVID-19. Specified treatment: approximately 9-day PBMC culture with coronavirus spike peptide pools or control peptides (ViraFEST assay). The Oncomine TCR Beta short-read assay was applied to DNA of cultured CD4+ T cells. A single record per CDR3 protein comes from TCRdb applying MiXCR to the PCR reads. The sample includes approximately 21,000 distinct CDR3 sequences, roughly 70% of them seen just once. Their specific antigens are unknown. Sequenced sample: CD4+ T cells from blood, cultured in vitro. These receptor sequences come from a human donor who had recovered from COVID-19.

This clonotype occurred a few times. The genes are TRBV20-1 and TRBJ1-5; TRBD1 matches 9 bases. The length of the CDR3 is 17 residues. CDR1 and CDR2 from the germline V gene are DFQATT and SNEGSKA (reference sequence). The V segment lost 6 bases and the J segment 1 base; nucleotides outside the gene matches: 13. The CDR3 nucleotides are TGCAGTGCCCAATCCGGGACAGGGTATGCCAGCAATCAGCCCCAGCATTTT. It codes for CSAQSGTGYASNQPQHF.

V and J are TRBV6-1 and TRBJ2-7; TRBD2 aligns across 8 bases. The CDR3 covers 17 residues. Germline CDR1 and CDR2: MNHNS and SASEGT. Trimming at V came to 6 bases and at J to 5 bases, leaving 18 bases not matched to a gene. The CDR3 nucleotides read TGTGCCAGCAGCCCGGTAAGGGGTAGCGGGAAGCGCCACGAGCAGTACTTC. This sequence encodes CASSPVRGSGKRHEQYF.

The gene calls are TRBV6-2 or TRBV6-3 and TRBJ2-7; TRBD2 is a possible D gene (6 bases). Germline V CDR1 and CDR2: MNHEY, SVGEGT. The CDR3 contains 14 residues. The germline V and J ends were trimmed by 3 bases and 2 bases, with 11 bases remaining between them. DNA for the CDR3: TGTGCCAGCAGTTATATCCGGACTACCTACGAGCAGTACTTC. It specifies CASSYIRTTYEQYF.

This clonotype was found a few times. V usage is TRBV25-1 and J usage is TRBJ2-5, with no clear D. Germline V lookup: CDR1 MGHDK, CDR2 SYGVNS. The V gene lost 4 bases and the J gene lost 1 base, with 10 bases spanning the gap. CDR3 size: 14 residues. CDR3 amino acids: CASSVGGSQETQYF. CDR3 nucleotide sequence: TGTGCCAGCAGTGTAGGCGGCAGCCAAGAGACCCAGTACTTC. Full variable domain (remainder filled in from reference TRBV25-1 and TRBJ2-5): EADIYQTPRYLVIGTGKKITLECSQTMGHDKMYWYQQDPGMELHLIHYSYGVNSTEKGDLSSESTVSRIRTEHFPLTLESARPSHTSQYLCASSVGGSQETQYFGPGTRLLVL.